The next 3 T cell receptor beta chains were all read from a single sample in a study of regulatory T cells in long-lasting Graves disease. Specified time point: newly diagnosed GD, antithyroid drugs for less than 3 months. PBMCs were the source of the RNA used for TCR sequencing. Sequencing libraries for TCR beta were prepared with iRepertoire HTBI primers and Arm-PCR of CDR3 regions. TCRdb processed the multiplex PCR reads anew with MiXCR; each CDR3 protein has one entry. The table lists a few hundred thousand distinct CDR3 sequences, 15% to 20% of them singletons. This sample also belongs to another study, concerning T cells in Graves' hyperthyroidism and ophthalmopathy.

The specimen comprised peripheral blood mononuclear cells (PBMCs), sampled at new diagnosis, from a patient treated with antithyroid drugs. The origin of the receptors is a woman between 25 and 40 years old with Graves disease.

This clonotype was seen many times. CDR3 sequence (DNA): TGTGCCAGCAGCTGGGGACAGGGGGAGACCCAGTACTTC. Its protein product is CASSWGQGETQYF. The chain combines TRBV7-9 with TRBJ2-5, with 10 positions matching TRBD1. Germline V gene sequence: CDR1 SEHNR, CDR2 FQNEAQ (reference sequence). V lost 4 bases to trimming and J lost 5 bases; unmatched junction nucleotides: 1. The CDR3 extends over 13 amino acids.

This clonotype was observed many times. The V gene is TRBV18, the J gene TRBJ1-5; 8 positions match TRBD1. The V gene's germline CDR1 is KGHSH and CDR2 LQKENI. CDR3 size: 14 residues. V dropped 6 bases and J dropped 6; count of bases not matched to a gene: 7. The CDR3 loop reads CASSPDRASQPQHF. In nucleotides, the CDR3 is TGTGCCAGCTCGCCGGACAGGGCTAGTCAGCCCCAGCATTTT.

The rearrangement uses TRBV20-1 and TRBJ2-1; 11 nucleotides match TRBD2. Germline CDR1 and CDR2: DFQATT and SNEGSKA (reference sequence). V lost 6 bases, J lost 8 bases, and 9 bases stayed unmatched. The CDR3 spans 14 residues. For the CDR3, the DNA is TGCAGTGCCTATCGACTAGCGGGACGGTATGAGCAGTTCTTC. Its translation is CSAYRLAGRYEQFF.